The 30 T cell receptor beta chains given below trace back to one sample, sequenced in a study of blood T cell repertoires in COVID-19. Profiling relied on immunoSEQ multiplex PCR, and the TCRdb table lists in-frame clones only, not all of them. The sample holds over 400,000 clones; about nine tenths are singletons and the top ten take around 8%. The sequenced material came from PBMCs or T cells enriched from blood (not recorded which). The receptor source for this set is a woman aged 55-70 years who had recovered from COVID-19.

The chain employs TRBV11-2 and TRBJ1-1; TRBD1 matches 7 bases. Germline-derived CDR1 and CDR2 are SGHAT and FQNNGV. The CDR3 extends over 16 amino acids. The ends lost 1 base at V and 0 bases at J; junction bases unmatched: 5. The CDR3, as DNA: TGTGCCAGCAGCTTAGTTACAGGGGCGCTGAACACTGAAGCTTTCTTT. The encoded protein is CASSLVTGALNTEAFF.

The chain uses TRBV3-1 (or the pseudogene TRBV3-2) and TRBJ1-2; 11 positions match TRBD1. Germline loops: CDR1 LGHDT, CDR2 YNNKEL (reference sequence). This CDR3 is built from 17 residues. V lost 4 bases to trimming and J lost 7 bases; unmatched junction nucleotides: 14. CDR3 DNA: TGTGCCAGCAGCCTAGGGGTGGACAGGGGGCGGTTTGGTGGCTACACCTTC. Protein: CASSLGVDRGRFGGYTF.

The chain uses TRBV7-9 and TRBJ1-4; 9 bases align to TRBD1. The V gene's germline CDR1 is SEHNR and CDR2 FQNEAQ (reference sequence). This CDR3 is 16 amino acids long. V shed 5 bases and J 4 bases; nucleotides not matched to a gene: 8. The CDR3 is CASSPLGQGHNEKLFF. The CDR3 DNA is TGTGCCAGCAGCCCGCTCGGACAGGGGCATAATGAAAAACTGTTTTTT.

The CDR3: CASRVTSTTYNEQFF. DNA of the CDR3: TGTGCCAGCAGGGTGACTAGCACGACCTACAATGAGCAGTTCTTC. The V and J genes are TRBV11-2 and TRBJ2-1; 7 positions match TRBD2. The CDR3 runs 15 residues. From germline, CDR1 is SGHAT and CDR2 FQNNGV. J lost 2 bases, V lost 6 bases, and 7 bases had no gene match.

The chain carries TRBV7-2 and TRBJ2-2; TRBD2 agrees at 9 bases. Germline V lookup: CDR1 SGHTA, CDR2 FQGNSA. V was pared by 1 base and J by 5 bases, with 5 bases of the junction left unmatched. This CDR3 region has 16 residues. In DNA, the CDR3 is TGTGCCAGCAGCTTAGGATCCCTAGCGGGAACCGGGGAGCTGTTTTTT. It yields the protein CASSLGSLAGTGELFF.

The chain couples TRBV4-1 to TRBJ1-1; 7 positions agree with TRBD1. The germline V gene encodes CDR1 MGHRA and CDR2 YSYEKL. J gave up 2 bases and V 2 bases, and 2 bases lay outside the gene matches. The CDR3 extends over 14 amino acids. This CDR3 is CASSQRDRNTEAFF. The CDR3 DNA reads TGCGCCAGCAGCCAAAGGGACAGAAACACTGAAGCTTTCTTT.

The table lists this clone with a count of one. The V call is TRBV2, the J call TRBJ2-1; 7 nucleotides match TRBD1. Germline CDR1 is SNHLY and CDR2 is FYNNEI. The CDR3 sequence is 16 residues long. Germline trimming cut 8 bases from V and 0 bases from J; bases unmatched to any gene: 10. CDR3 DNA: TGTGCCAGCTCTAAACAGGGGATGGGCTCCTACAATGAGCAGTTCTTC. It specifies CASSKQGMGSYNEQFF.

This rearrangement joins TRBV4-1 to TRBJ1-5; 10 bases agree with TRBD1. V was clipped by 0 bases and J by 3 bases; unmatched bases: 5. CDR3 length: 17 residues. CDR1 is MGHRA and CDR2 is YSYEKL in the germline V gene. CDR3 region: CASSQEGQGRANQPQHF. The CDR3 bases are TGCGCCAGCAGCCAAGAGGGACAGGGGAGAGCCAATCAGCCCCAGCATTTT.

V and J are TRBV25-1 and TRBJ2-1, with 13 bases identical to TRBD2. Germline assignment: CDR1 MGHDK and CDR2 SYGVNS. The V gene end was trimmed by 6 bases and the J gene end by 6 bases; junction bases not matched to a gene: 8. The CDR3 consists of 16 residues. This chain's CDR3 is CASSYTSGGAANEQFF. CDR3 nucleotides: TGTGCCAGCAGCTACACTAGCGGGGGGGCCGCCAATGAGCAGTTCTTC.

V is TRBV11-2 and J is TRBJ1-2; D perhaps matches TRBD1 (6 bases). V shed 0 bases and J shed 4 bases, with 12 bases lying between them. From germline, CDR1 is SGHAT and CDR2 FQNNGV. The CDR3 is 15 amino acids. CDR3 in amino acids: CASSLEWGLSYGYTF. In nucleotides, the CDR3 is TGTGCCAGCAGCTTAGAATGGGGGCTGAGCTATGGCTACACCTTC.

The chain combines TRBV30 with TRBJ1-2; TRBD1 agrees at 11 bases. CDR3 size: 15 residues. The germline CDR1 and CDR2 sequences are GTSNPN and SVGIG (reference sequence). V dropped 2 bases and J dropped 7; count of bases not matched to a gene: 9. The CDR3 nucleotides are TGTGCCTGGAGTAGGACAGGGGGCATGGAAGGTGGCTACACCTTC. It codes for CAWSRTGGMEGGYTF.

The chain carries TRBV27 and TRBJ1-6, with D possibly being TRBD1 (6 bases). The V gene's germline CDR1 is MNHEY and CDR2 SMNVEV (reference sequence). V was trimmed by 3 bases and J by 9 bases, leaving 12 bases between them. This CDR3 region has 14 residues. The CDR3, as DNA: TGTGCCAGCAGTTTCTCGACAGGCGGTTCACCCCTCCACTTT. Amino acid sequence: CASSFSTGGSPLHF.

This chain links TRBV4-1 with TRBJ2-2; TRBD2 matches 8 bases. Trimming removed 1 base from V and 1 base from J; junction bases left unmatched: 5. The CDR3 sequence is 17 residues long. The germline V gene encodes CDR1 MGHRA and CDR2 YSYEKL. The CDR3 nucleotides read TGCGCCAGCAGCCAAGGGGTGGGACTAGGGAACACCGGGGAGCTGTTTTTT. It encodes CASSQGVGLGNTGELFF.

The chain couples TRBV7-9 to TRBJ1-1; 9 bases are shared with TRBD1. This CDR3 is built from 19 residues. Unmatched junction bases numbered 15, after V lost 1 base and J lost 3 bases. The germline CDR1 and CDR2 sequences are SEHNR and FQNEAQ (reference sequence). The CDR3 DNA sequence: TGTGCCAGCAGCTTAGTAGGGCCTGGACAGGGGCCGAGGGACACTGAAGCTTTCTTT. This sequence encodes CASSLVGPGQGPRDTEAFF.

The chain joins TRBV4-2 to TRBJ2-2; 8 bases agree with TRBD1. Germline assignment: CDR1 LGHNA and CDR2 YNFKEQ. The V gene end was trimmed by 2 bases and the J gene end by 3 bases; junction bases not matched to a gene: 8. The CDR3 consists of 17 residues. CDR3 nucleotides: TGTGCCAGCAGCCAACCGAGACAGGGGTTGGACACCGGGGAGCTGTTTTTT. It yields the protein CASSQPRQGLDTGELFF.

The chain employs TRBV13 and TRBJ2-7; 7 bases map to TRBD2. CDR3 size: 14 residues. J lost 6 bases, V lost 5 bases, and 10 bases had no gene match. Looked up from germline, CDR1 is PRHDT and CDR2 is FYEKMQ (reference sequence). CDR3 in amino acids: CASSPDGRISEQYF. CDR3 bases: TGTGCCAGCAGCCCGGACGGGAGGATCTCCGAGCAGTACTTC.

This chain connects TRBV3-1 (or the pseudogene TRBV3-2) to TRBJ1-6, with D uncertain. Germline loops: CDR1 LGHDT, CDR2 YNNKEL (reference sequence). V was pared by 0 bases and J by 14 bases, with 8 bases between. The CDR3 totals 12 residues. The CDR3: CASSQDPETLHF. The CDR3 coding sequence is TGTGCCAGCAGCCAAGACCCGGAGACCCTCCACTTT.

The chain joins TRBV5-6 to TRBJ1-3; D possibly corresponds to TRBD1 (6 bases). The CDR3 is made up of 15 amino acids. The V end was cut by 3 bases, the J end by 4 bases, with 14 bases between. Germline assignment: CDR1 SGHDT and CDR2 YYEEEE. The CDR3 reads CASSSDSLGGNTIYF. CDR3 coding DNA: TGTGCCAGCAGCTCGGACAGTCTGGGAGGAAACACCATATATTTT.

This chain joins TRBV27 and TRBJ2-2; D unclear. V was shortened by 5 bases and J by 2 bases, with 15 bases between the two germline ends. In germline, CDR1 is MNHEY, CDR2 SMNVEV (reference sequence). The CDR3 sequence is 16 residues long. CDR3 nucleotides: TGTGCCAGCAGTCCGATGGGCAGCTTAAACACCGGGGAGCTGTTTTTT. Amino acid sequence: CASSPMGSLNTGELFF.

The genes are TRBV24-1 and TRBJ2-3; D is unresolved. V lost 6 bases to trimming and J lost 2 bases, with 8 bases between them. This CDR3 has 13 residues. In germline, CDR1 is KGHDR, CDR2 SFDVKD. CDR3 in DNA: TGTGCCACCAGTTTACAGCTCACAGATACGCAGTATTTT. Translation gives CATSLQLTDTQYF.

This chain uses TRBV30 with TRBJ1-1; weak D call: TRBD1 (6 bases). The germline V gene has CDR1 GTSNPN and CDR2 SVGIG (reference sequence). V dropped 3 bases and J dropped 8 bases, with 13 bases sitting between them. The CDR3 sequence is 12 residues long. CDR3 in amino acids: CAWSLQGAEAFF. CDR3 bases: TGTGCCTGGAGCCTACAGGGTGCAGAAGCTTTCTTT.

This chain uses TRBV2 with TRBJ2-1; 8 bases are a match to TRBD2. The V gene's germline CDR1 is SNHLY and CDR2 FYNNEI. The V and J ends lost 2 bases and 9 bases, in that order; junction bases with no gene match: 6. The CDR3 covers 14 residues. The CDR3 here is CASSENRGGREQFF. The CDR3 DNA reads as TGTGCCAGCAGTGAAAACCGGGGGGGCCGTGAGCAGTTCTTC.

In this sample, this clone turned up once. CDR3 residues: CASSPGGTSGANVLTF. In DNA, the CDR3 is TGTGCCAGCAGCCCAGGGGGTACGTCTGGGGCCAACGTCCTGACTTTC. This chain uses TRBV11-3 with TRBJ2-6, with 7 positions matching TRBD1. The CDR3 sequence is 16 residues long. From germline, CDR1 is SGHNT and CDR2 YENEEA. J lost 1 base, V lost 5 bases, and 5 bases had no gene match.

J is TRBJ2-2 and V is TRBV3-1 (or the pseudogene TRBV3-2), with 13 bases aligning to TRBD2. CDR3 length: 18 residues. The germline V gene has CDR1 LGHDT and CDR2 YNNKEL (reference sequence). Unmatched junction bases numbered 6, after V lost 0 bases and J lost 5 bases. CDR3 coding DNA: TGTGCCAGCAGCCAAGAGGGACTAGCGGGGTTCCGAACCGGGGAGCTGTTTTTT. Residues: CASSQEGLAGFRTGELFF.

The chain joins TRBV7-9 to TRBJ1-1; D is perhaps TRBD1 (5 bases). The CDR3 consists of 15 residues. V was cut by 2 bases and J by 1 base, with 11 bases left in between. Germline V gives CDR1 SEHNR, CDR2 FQNEAQ (reference sequence). The DNA for the CDR3 is TGTGCCAGCAGCTTAATGGGGGGATGGAACACTGAAGCTTTCTTT. Its translation: CASSLMGGWNTEAFF.

The chain uses TRBV6-1 and TRBJ2-2, with 9 bases aligning to TRBD2. The junction had 11 bases not matched to a gene; V was cut back by 1 base and J by 2 bases. CDR3 length: 19 amino acids. Germline assignment: CDR1 MNHNS and CDR2 SASEGT. The CDR3 nucleotides read TGTGCCAGCAGTGAAGGTCGCGGGGGGGCCTCGTTAAACACCGGGGAGCTGTTTTTT. Its translation: CASSEGRGGASLNTGELFF.

This chain links TRBV6-1 with TRBJ1-2, with a possible D match to TRBD1 (6 bases). The V gene lost 3 bases and the J gene lost 6 bases, with 17 bases spanning the gap. CDR1 and CDR2 from the germline V gene are MNHNS and SASEGT. CDR3 size: 15 residues. As DNA, the CDR3 is TGTGCCAGCAGTGAGGACAGAAAAAGAGAAAATGGCTACACCTTC. Its protein product is CASSEDRKRENGYTF.

V is TRBV5-6 and J is TRBJ2-5; 8 nucleotides align to TRBD1. Looked up from germline, CDR1 is SGHDT and CDR2 is YYEEEE. The junction had 9 bases not matched to a gene; V was cut back by 7 bases and J by 4 bases. The CDR3 loop spans 14 amino acids. CDR3 protein: CASERDRLGETQYF. The CDR3 DNA reads TGTGCCAGCGAGAGGGACAGGCTTGGAGAGACCCAGTACTTC. Drawing the rest from reference TRBV5-6 and TRBJ2-5, the complete variable domain is DAGVTQSPTHLIKTRGQQVTLRCSPKSGHDTVSWYQQALGQGPQFIFQYYEEEERQRGNFPDRFSGHQFPNYSSELNVNALLLGDSALYLCASERDRLGETQYFGPGTRLLVL.

The chain recombines TRBV19 with TRBJ2-7; 12 bases are a match to TRBD2. V dropped 6 bases and J dropped 3; count of bases not matched to a gene: 6. The CDR3 runs to 15 residues. Germline V gene sequence: CDR1 LNHDA, CDR2 SQIVND (reference sequence). The CDR3 protein is CASSLTSGGLYEQYF. The CDR3, as DNA: TGTGCCAGTAGCCTGACTAGCGGGGGTCTCTACGAGCAGTACTTC.

V and J are TRBV20-1 and TRBJ1-1; maybe TRBD1 (6 bases). The ends were cut back, 3 bases at V and 2 bases at J, with 13 bases in the middle. Looked up from germline, CDR1 is DFQATT and CDR2 is SNEGSKA (reference sequence). The CDR3 sequence is 14 residues long. The CDR3 reads CSASKTGFNTEAFF. The CDR3 bases are TGCAGTGCTAGTAAAACAGGGTTCAACACTGAAGCTTTCTTT.